This T cell receptor (beta chain) was profiled in a study of T-cell reconstitution after alpha-beta-depleted transplantation in children. A library of TCRbeta sequences, prepared with unique molecular identifiers, was generated. MiXCR was run by TCRdb on the PCR reads, yielding one entry per CDR3 protein. The sample consists of hundreds of thousands of distinct CDR3 sequences, less than 15% of them appearing once. Germline V gene lookup returns CDR1 SGHRS and CDR2 YFSETQ. This CDR3 has 15 residues. Trimming cost V 4 bases and J 2 bases; bases outside gene matches: 2. This clonotype appeared many times.

The J gene is TRBJ2-3, the V gene TRBV5-1, with TRBD2 identical over 12 bases. The TCR comes from a human donor who donated a stem cell graft to a child with Fanconi anemia. The sample was PBMCs, taken from the stem cell graft. CDR3 DNA: TGCGCCAGCAGCGGACTAGCGGGGCACACAGATACGCAGTATTTT. Amino acid sequence: CASSGLAGHTDTQYF.